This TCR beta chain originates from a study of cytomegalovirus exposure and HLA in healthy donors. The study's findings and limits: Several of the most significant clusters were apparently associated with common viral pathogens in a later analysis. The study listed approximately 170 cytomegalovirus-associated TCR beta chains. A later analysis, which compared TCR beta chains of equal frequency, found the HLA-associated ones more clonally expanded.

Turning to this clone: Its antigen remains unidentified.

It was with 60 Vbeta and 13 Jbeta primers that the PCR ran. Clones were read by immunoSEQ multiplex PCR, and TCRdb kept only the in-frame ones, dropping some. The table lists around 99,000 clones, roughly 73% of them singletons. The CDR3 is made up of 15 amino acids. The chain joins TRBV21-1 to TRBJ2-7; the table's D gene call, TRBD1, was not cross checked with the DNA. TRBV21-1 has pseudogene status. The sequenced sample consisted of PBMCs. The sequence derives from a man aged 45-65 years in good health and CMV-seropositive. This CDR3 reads CASSHWLGLSYEQYF. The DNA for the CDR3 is TGTGCCAGCAGCCATTGGTTGGGGCTGTCCTACGAGCAGTACTTC.